Below are 11 T cell receptor beta chains sequenced from a single sample in a study of OX40 agonist ivuxolimab in advanced cancers. This table comes from immunoSEQ multiplex PCR, and its TCRdb copy is limited to in-frame clones, with some not included. In the table there are 70,000 to 85,000 clones, 85% of which are singletons. The input for sequencing was CD4+ or CD8+ T cells sorted from blood, taken in a trial of the OX40 agonist ivuxolimab. These receptors originate from an adult with an advanced solid tumor such as melanoma, head and neck, liver or kidney cancer.

This rearrangement joins TRBV21-1 to TRBJ2-2; TRBD1 is the table's D call and was not checked against the DNA. TRBV21-1 is a recognized pseudogene. The CDR3 is 16 residues long. CDR3 DNA sequence: TGTGCCAGCAGCTTCGGGACAGGGGTTCGGACCGGGGAGCTGTTTTTT. Amino acid sequence: CASSFGTGVRTGELFF.

This clone came up once. The chain combines TRBV28 with TRBJ2-5, with 7 positions matching TRBD1. The CDR3 totals 16 residues. V shed 3 bases and J 2 bases; nucleotides not matched to a gene: 9. Germline V gene sequence: CDR1 MDHEN, CDR2 SYDVKM. CDR3 coding DNA: TGTGCCAGCAGTTTTGCGATGGGCAGGGGGCAAGAGACCCAGTACTTC. Its protein is CASSFAMGRGQETQYF.

The J gene is TRBJ2-1, the V gene TRBV27; tentatively, D is TRBD2 (5 bases). Germline-derived CDR1 and CDR2 are MNHEY and SMNVEV (reference sequence). V lost 5 bases to trimming and J lost 8 bases, with 13 bases between them. There are 13 residues in the CDR3. The CDR3 DNA is TGTGCCAGCAGTCCCCTGGGAGTTCATGAGCAGTTCTTC. It translates to CASSPLGVHEQFF.

The chain employs TRBV7-6 and TRBJ2-2, with D tentatively TRBD1 (6 bases). The V and J ends lost 5 bases and 8 bases respectively, with 12 bases between them. CDR1 is SGHVS and CDR2 is FNYEAQ in the germline V gene. The CDR3 contains 13 residues. DNA for the CDR3: TGTGCCAGCAGCCCTAGACAGGAGGGGGAGCTGTTTTTT. Encoded protein: CASSPRQEGELFF.

The chain is built from TRBV7-2 and TRBJ1-2; TRBD1 aligns across 8 bases. After removal of 3 bases from V and 7 bases from J, the junction contained 7 bases not matched to a gene. This CDR3 is 14 amino acids long. The V gene's germline CDR1 is SGHTA and CDR2 FQGNSA. This CDR3 is CASSLTGVFAGYTF. DNA of the CDR3: TGTGCCAGCAGCTTGACAGGGGTCTTCGCTGGCTACACCTTC.

The chain couples TRBV2 to TRBJ2-6; D is possibly TRBD1 (6 bases). The CDR3 covers 15 residues. The V end was cut by 8 bases, the J end by 2 bases, with 13 bases between. CDR1 and CDR2 (germline): SNHLY, FYNNEI. The CDR3 loop reads CASYTGLAGANVLTF. The CDR3 coding sequence is TGTGCCAGCTATACAGGGTTGGCTGGGGCCAACGTCCTGACTTTC.

The rearrangement links TRBV19 to TRBJ1-5; 9 nucleotides match TRBD1. Germline V gene lookup returns CDR1 LNHDA and CDR2 SQIVND (reference sequence). V was pared by 1 base and J by 6 bases, with 7 bases of the junction left unmatched. CDR3 length equals 16 residues. The chain's CDR3 is CASSIVTGDRAQPQHF. The CDR3 DNA reads as TGTGCCAGTAGTATAGTGACCGGGGACAGGGCTCAGCCCCAGCATTTT.

This chain links TRBV7-2 with TRBJ2-7; TRBD1 might be the D (6 bases). The CDR3 loop spans 15 amino acids. V was cut by 3 bases and J by 2 bases, with 14 bases left in between. The germline V gene encodes CDR1 SGHTA and CDR2 FQGNSA. The chain's CDR3 is CASSFQTTGAYEQYF. The CDR3 DNA sequence: TGTGCCAGCAGCTTCCAAACGACAGGAGCCTACGAGCAGTACTTC.

CDR3 nucleotides: TGTGCCAGCAGCCCAGCCGAATCGCAGACCCAGTACTTC. As protein: CASSPAESQTQYF. The chain recombines TRBV11-2 with TRBJ2-5; D uncertain. CDR1 and CDR2 from the germline V gene are SGHAT and FQNNGV. V was shortened by 5 bases and J by 6 bases, with 13 bases between the two germline ends. This CDR3 has 13 amino acids.

The chain uses TRBV6-5 and TRBJ2-1; D is ambiguous. V lost 8 bases and J 10 bases, leaving 12 bases between the germline ends. The CDR3 contains 11 residues. Germline V lookup: CDR1 MNHEY, CDR2 SVGAGI. The CDR3 DNA is TGTGCCAGCCAAGCAGGACCAGAGCAGTTCTTC. As protein: CASQAGPEQFF.

V usage is TRBV4-3 and J usage is TRBJ1-5; D unclear. This CDR3 comprises 17 residues. V was cut by 6 bases and J by 0 bases, with 18 bases left in between. Per germline, CDR1 LGHNA and CDR2 YSLEER. The CDR3 nucleotides read TGCGCCAGCAGTCCGGACCTGGGCAGTCATAGCAATCAGCCCCAGCATTTT. The encoded protein is CASSPDLGSHSNQPQHF.